Listed below are T cell receptor beta chains from one sample, sequenced in a study of pediatric ulcerative colitis. Assay used: immunoSEQ multiplex PCR; TCRdb lists only in-frame clones, some missing. The table includes 54,000 or so clones, about 89% detected once. The specimen was blood. Source of these receptors: a boy younger than 18 who was a control in a study of pediatric ulcerative colitis. CDR3s include the opening cysteine and the closing phenylalanine or tryptophan. The order of the fields is J gene, V gene, CDR3 length, clone size, D gene, CDR3 protein, CDR3 DNA. D genes are given only for firm matches. Clone size is stated in some rows and not others, as once, few, many or a class when expanded.

j_gene: TRBJ2-2; v_gene: TRBV5-4; len: 16; abundance: .; d_gene: .; CDR3aa: CASSPAAGARTGELFF; CDR3nt: TGTGCCAGCAGCCCGGCCGCGGGGGCGAGAACCGGGGAGCTGTTTTTT
j_gene: TRBJ2-5; v_gene: TRBV6-1; len: 15; abundance: few; d_gene: TRBD2; CDR3aa: CASSEELAGGQAQYF; CDR3nt: TGTGCCAGCAGTGAAGAACTAGCGGGAGGACAAGCCCAGTACTTC
j_gene: TRBJ2-1; v_gene: TRBV10-3; len: 17; abundance: .; d_gene: .; CDR3aa: CAISESRVDISYNEQFF; CDR3nt: TGTGCCATCAGTGAGTCCAGGGTGGACATCTCCTACAATGAGCAGTTCTTC
j_gene: TRBJ1-5; v_gene: TRBV7-2; len: 16; abundance: .; d_gene: TRBD1; CDR3aa: CASSHGQGKSNQPQHF; CDR3nt: TGTGCCAGCAGCCACGGACAGGGTAAAAGCAATCAGCCCCAGCATTTT
j_gene: TRBJ1-5; v_gene: TRBV7-8; len: 13; abundance: .; d_gene: .; CDR3aa: CASNLSGNQPQHF; CDR3nt: TGTGCCAGCAACCTCTCGGGCAATCAGCCCCAGCATTTT
j_gene: TRBJ2-3; v_gene: TRBV25-1; len: 16; abundance: once; d_gene: .; CDR3aa: CASSVRGRKSTDTQYF; CDR3nt: TGTGCCAGCAGTGTTAGAGGGAGAAAGTCGACAGATACGCAGTATTTT
j_gene: TRBJ2-1; v_gene: TRBV9; len: 14; abundance: once; d_gene: .; CDR3aa: CASSPWVGEFEQFF; CDR3nt: TGTGCCAGCAGCCCTTGGGTGGGAGAGTTTGAGCAGTTCTTC
j_gene: TRBJ1-6; v_gene: TRBV28; len: 16; abundance: .; d_gene: .; CDR3aa: CASSLRASSYNSPLHF; CDR3nt: TGTGCCAGCAGTTTGCGGGCTTCCTCCTATAATTCACCCCTCCACTTT
j_gene: TRBJ1-2; v_gene: TRBV27; len: 15; abundance: .; d_gene: .; CDR3aa: CASSLSFQGADGYTF; CDR3nt: TGTGCCAGCAGTTTAAGTTTCCAGGGTGCGGATGGCTACACCTTC
j_gene: TRBJ2-7; v_gene: TRBV4-1; len: 14; abundance: .; d_gene: TRBD1; CDR3aa: CASSQGTGAHEQYF; CDR3nt: TGCGCCAGCAGCCAAGGGACAGGGGCCCACGAGCAGTACTTC
j_gene: TRBJ2-3; v_gene: TRBV6-1; len: 16; abundance: .; d_gene: .; CDR3aa: CASSEAYGTSTDTQYF; CDR3nt: TGTGCCAGCAGTGAAGCGTACGGGACGAGCACAGATACGCAGTATTTT
j_gene: TRBJ1-1; v_gene: TRBV14; len: 15; abundance: .; d_gene: .; CDR3aa: CASSQVEGGSTEAFF; CDR3nt: TGTGCCAGCAGCCAAGTGGAAGGGGGAAGCACTGAAGCTTTCTTT
j_gene: TRBJ1-1; v_gene: TRBV18; len: 15; abundance: few; d_gene: TRBD1; CDR3aa: CASSPTGQGFTEAFF; CDR3nt: TGTGCCAGCTCACCCACCGGACAGGGATTTACTGAAGCTTTCTTT
j_gene: TRBJ2-5; v_gene: TRBV11-2; len: 13; abundance: .; d_gene: .; CDR3aa: CASSLGGRETQYF; CDR3nt: TGTGCCAGCAGCTTAGGGGGTCGGGAGACCCAGTACTTC
j_gene: TRBJ1-3; v_gene: TRBV7-2; len: 16; abundance: .; d_gene: .; CDR3aa: CASSLAPGFSGNTIYF; CDR3nt: TGTGCCAGCAGCTTAGCGCCGGGCTTCTCTGGAAACACCATATATTTT
j_gene: TRBJ2-7; v_gene: TRBV7-2; len: 14; abundance: .; d_gene: TRBD2; CDR3aa: CASSSGGRAYEQYF; CDR3nt: TGTGCCAGCAGTAGCGGGGGCCGCGCCTACGAGCAGTACTTC
j_gene: TRBJ1-1; v_gene: TRBV5-6; len: 16; abundance: .; d_gene: .; CDR3aa: CASRSIQGFANTEAFF; CDR3nt: TGTGCCAGCAGGTCTATTCAGGGGTTCGCGAACACTGAAGCTTTCTTT
j_gene: TRBJ1-2; v_gene: TRBV5-1; len: 13; abundance: few; d_gene: .; CDR3aa: CASSLLEGGGYTF; CDR3nt: TGCGCCAGCAGCTTGCTCGAAGGGGGTGGCTACACCTTC
j_gene: TRBJ2-7; v_gene: TRBV27; len: 17; abundance: .; d_gene: TRBD1; CDR3aa: CASSSPLGTGTLNEQYF; CDR3nt: TGTGCCAGCAGTTCCCCCCTGGGGACAGGCACGTTGAACGAGCAGTACTTC
j_gene: TRBJ1-6; v_gene: TRBV5-1; len: 16; abundance: .; d_gene: .; CDR3aa: CASSPLSLADNSPLHF; CDR3nt: TGCGCCAGCAGTCCTCTTTCCTTGGCAGATAATTCACCCCTCCACTTT
j_gene: TRBJ2-3; v_gene: TRBV29-1; len: 15; abundance: once; d_gene: .; CDR3aa: CSVEEGPEDSGTQYF; CDR3nt: TGCAGCGTTGAAGAAGGGCCCGAGGACTCAGGTACGCAGTATTTT
j_gene: TRBJ2-1; v_gene: TRBV7-9; len: 15; abundance: .; d_gene: .; CDR3aa: CASRRDLGRGREQFF; CDR3nt: TGTGCCAGCAGAAGAGACCTAGGTAGGGGGAGGGAGCAGTTCTTC
j_gene: TRBJ2-7; v_gene: TRBV7-6; len: 14; abundance: .; d_gene: TRBD2; CDR3aa: CASSVAGDSYEQYF; CDR3nt: TGTGCCAGCAGCGTAGCGGGAGATAGCTACGAGCAGTACTTC
j_gene: TRBJ2-7; v_gene: TRBV15; len: 14; abundance: .; d_gene: TRBD1; CDR3aa: CATSREAGGYEQYF; CDR3nt: TGTGCCACCAGCAGAGAGGCAGGGGGCTACGAGCAGTACTTC
j_gene: TRBJ1-4; v_gene: TRBV5-8; len: 18; abundance: .; d_gene: TRBD1; CDR3aa: CASSPGLGQTLFGEKLFF; CDR3nt: TGTGCCAGCAGCCCGGGGTTGGGACAGACGCTCTTCGGTGAAAAACTGTTTTTT
j_gene: TRBJ2-2; v_gene: TRBV19; len: 16; abundance: .; d_gene: TRBD1; CDR3aa: CASSMLTGGDTGELFF; CDR3nt: TGTGCCAGTAGTATGCTGACAGGGGGGGACACCGGGGAGCTGTTTTTT
j_gene: TRBJ2-7; v_gene: TRBV28; len: 15; abundance: once; d_gene: TRBD2; CDR3aa: CASSLYSGSINEQYF; CDR3nt: TGTGCCAGCAGTTTGTATAGCGGGAGTATCAACGAGCAGTACTTC
j_gene: TRBJ2-5; v_gene: TRBV18; len: 14; abundance: .; d_gene: .; CDR3aa: CASSPRSTRETQYF; CDR3nt: TGTGCCAGCTCACCACGTTCGACGAGAGAGACCCAGTACTTC
j_gene: TRBJ1-1; v_gene: TRBV19; len: 14; abundance: .; d_gene: TRBD1; CDR3aa: CASWAGGVLTEAFF; CDR3nt: TGTGCCAGTTGGGCAGGGGGGGTGTTAACTGAAGCTTTCTTT
j_gene: TRBJ2-5; v_gene: TRBV10-3; len: 16; abundance: .; d_gene: .; CDR3aa: CAISAPRPPYQETQYF; CDR3nt: TGTGCCATCAGTGCCCCTCGCCCACCGTACCAAGAGACCCAGTACTTC
j_gene: TRBJ1-2; v_gene: TRBV7-2; len: 13; abundance: .; d_gene: .; CDR3aa: CASSFPGHRGYTF; CDR3nt: TGTGCCAGCAGCTTCCCGGGACATCGGGGCTACACCTTC
j_gene: TRBJ2-3; v_gene: TRBV10-3; len: 14; abundance: once; d_gene: .; CDR3aa: CAATTGKSTDTQYF; CDR3nt: TGTGCCGCCACAACAGGAAAGAGCACAGATACGCAGTATTTT
j_gene: TRBJ2-3; v_gene: TRBV6-5; len: 14; abundance: .; d_gene: .; CDR3aa: CASRRGVLADTQYF; CDR3nt: TGTGCCAGCCGGAGAGGGGTCCTCGCAGATACGCAGTATTTT
j_gene: TRBJ2-2; v_gene: TRBV18; len: 16; abundance: .; d_gene: .; CDR3aa: CASSPQGGENAGELFF; CDR3nt: TGTGCCAGCTCACCACAGGGCGGCGAAAACGCCGGGGAGCTGTTTTTT
j_gene: TRBJ2-7; v_gene: TRBV5-6; len: 14; abundance: .; d_gene: .; CDR3aa: CASSLVATVYEQYF; CDR3nt: TGTGCCAGCAGCTTGGTCGCTACTGTCTACGAGCAGTACTTC
j_gene: TRBJ2-1; v_gene: TRBV7-9; len: 15; abundance: .; d_gene: TRBD1; CDR3aa: CASSLGDRVEDEQFF; CDR3nt: TGTGCCAGCAGCTTGGGGGACAGGGTAGAAGATGAGCAGTTCTTC
j_gene: TRBJ2-2; v_gene: TRBV9; len: 16; abundance: .; d_gene: TRBD1; CDR3aa: CASSVGDRGSAGELFF; CDR3nt: TGTGCCAGCAGCGTAGGAGACAGGGGGTCGGCCGGGGAGCTGTTTTTT
j_gene: TRBJ1-1; v_gene: TRBV7-9; len: 14; abundance: .; d_gene: .; CDR3aa: CASSWTDMNTEAFF; CDR3nt: TGTGCCAGCAGCTGGACAGACATGAACACTGAAGCTTTCTTT
j_gene: TRBJ2-1; v_gene: TRBV5-1; len: 13; abundance: .; d_gene: .; CDR3aa: CASSSLQGGEQFF; CDR3nt: TGCGCCAGCAGCTCCCTCCAGGGCGGCGAGCAGTTCTTC
j_gene: TRBJ2-3; v_gene: TRBV5-1; len: 15; abundance: .; d_gene: .; CDR3aa: CASSLGGKFPDTQYF; CDR3nt: TGCGCCAGCAGCTTGGGGGGGAAGTTCCCAGATACGCAGTATTTT
j_gene: TRBJ1-1; v_gene: TRBV10-3; len: 12; abundance: .; d_gene: .; CDR3aa: CAISVAGAEAFF; CDR3nt: TGTGCCATCAGTGTAGCAGGGGCTGAAGCTTTCTTT
j_gene: TRBJ1-4; v_gene: TRBV2; len: 12; abundance: .; d_gene: .; CDR3aa: CASTGLEEKLFF; CDR3nt: TGTGCCTCAACAGGCTTGGAAGAAAAACTGTTTTTT
j_gene: TRBJ2-6; v_gene: TRBV11-2; len: 17; abundance: .; d_gene: .; CDR3aa: CASSLTSHDSGANVLTF; CDR3nt: TGTGCCAGCAGCTTAACATCACATGACTCTGGGGCCAACGTCCTGACTTTC
j_gene: TRBJ1-5; v_gene: TRBV19; len: 15; abundance: once; d_gene: .; CDR3aa: CASSIDPGAHQPQHF; CDR3nt: TGTGCCAGTAGTATAGATCCGGGGGCCCATCAGCCCCAGCATTTT
j_gene: TRBJ1-5; v_gene: TRBV19; len: 15; abundance: few; d_gene: .; CDR3aa: CASSINQYSNQPQHF; CDR3nt: TGTGCCAGTAGTATTAACCAGTATAGCAATCAGCCCCAGCATTTT
j_gene: TRBJ2-7; v_gene: TRBV27; len: 16; abundance: .; d_gene: TRBD2; CDR3aa: CASFRDSAGESYEQYF; CDR3nt: TGTGCCAGCTTCAGGGATTCCGCGGGGGAATCCTACGAGCAGTACTTC
j_gene: TRBJ1-5; v_gene: TRBV19; len: 13; abundance: .; d_gene: .; CDR3aa: CASSINTREAQHF; CDR3nt: TGTGCCAGTAGTATCAACACGCGGGAGGCCCAGCATTTT
j_gene: TRBJ2-7; v_gene: TRBV18; len: 14; abundance: .; d_gene: .; CDR3aa: CASSDQRATYEQYF; CDR3nt: TGTGCCAGCTCCGACCAGCGGGCGACCTACGAGCAGTACTTC
j_gene: TRBJ2-1; v_gene: TRBV20-1; len: 10; abundance: .; d_gene: .; CDR3aa: CSAQYNEQFF; CDR3nt: TGCAGTGCCCAATACAATGAGCAGTTCTTC
j_gene: TRBJ2-2; v_gene: TRBV29-1; len: 14; abundance: .; d_gene: TRBD2; CDR3aa: CSVPGTSGPGELFF; CDR3nt: TGCAGCGTTCCCGGGACTAGCGGCCCCGGGGAGCTGTTTTTT
j_gene: TRBJ1-3; v_gene: TRBV4-3; len: 17; abundance: once; d_gene: TRBD1; CDR3aa: CASSQGQTGFLGNTIYF; CDR3nt: TGCGCCAGCAGCCAAGGCCAGACAGGGTTTCTTGGAAACACCATATATTTT
j_gene: TRBJ1-2; v_gene: TRBV4-3; len: 14; abundance: .; d_gene: .; CDR3aa: CASSQDRGDYGYTF; CDR3nt: TGCGCCAGCAGCCAAGATCGGGGCGACTATGGCTACACCTTC
j_gene: TRBJ2-3; v_gene: TRBV19; len: 18; abundance: .; d_gene: TRBD2; CDR3aa: CASSIPRGSGGPSPKKYF; CDR3nt: TGTGCCAGTAGTATTCCCCGGGGAAGCGGGGGGCCGAGCCCTAAGAAGTATTTT
j_gene: TRBJ1-6; v_gene: TRBV12-5; len: 15; abundance: .; d_gene: .; CDR3aa: CASGLEGRTNSPLHF; CDR3nt: TGTGCTAGTGGTTTGGAAGGCAGGACTAATTCACCCCTCCACTTT
j_gene: TRBJ1-1; v_gene: TRBV18; len: 15; abundance: .; d_gene: .; CDR3aa: CASSPPSRVNTEAFF; CDR3nt: TGTGCCAGCTCACCTCCCAGCAGGGTGAACACTGAAGCTTTCTTT
j_gene: TRBJ1-1; v_gene: TRBV7-2; len: 15; abundance: .; d_gene: .; CDR3aa: CASSSITGRTTEAFF; CDR3nt: TGTGCCAGCAGCTCCATAACCGGACGGACCACTGAAGCTTTCTTT
j_gene: TRBJ1-2; v_gene: TRBV2; len: 15; abundance: .; d_gene: TRBD1; CDR3aa: CASSPDRGSNYGYTF; CDR3nt: TGTGCCAGCAGTCCAGACAGGGGTTCTAACTATGGCTACACCTTC
j_gene: TRBJ1-2; v_gene: TRBV5-1; len: 13; abundance: .; d_gene: TRBD1; CDR3aa: CASSLQGEYGYTF; CDR3nt: TGCGCCAGCAGCTTACAGGGGGAGTATGGCTACACCTTC